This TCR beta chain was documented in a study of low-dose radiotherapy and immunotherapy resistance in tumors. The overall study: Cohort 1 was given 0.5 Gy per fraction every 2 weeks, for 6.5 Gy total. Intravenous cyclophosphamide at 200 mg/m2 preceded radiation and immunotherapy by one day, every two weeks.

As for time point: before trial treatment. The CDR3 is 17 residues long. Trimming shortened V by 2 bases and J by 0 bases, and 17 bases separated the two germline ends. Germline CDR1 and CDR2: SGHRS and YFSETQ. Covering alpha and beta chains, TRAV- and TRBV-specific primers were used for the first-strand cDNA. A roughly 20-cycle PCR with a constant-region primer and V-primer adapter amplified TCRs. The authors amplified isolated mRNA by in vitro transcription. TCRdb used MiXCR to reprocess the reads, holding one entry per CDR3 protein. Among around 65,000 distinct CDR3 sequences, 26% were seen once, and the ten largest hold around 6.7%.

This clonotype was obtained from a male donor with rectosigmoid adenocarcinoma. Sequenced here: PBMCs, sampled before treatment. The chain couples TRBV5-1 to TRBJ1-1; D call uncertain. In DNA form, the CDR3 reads TGCGCCAGCAGCTTACAACCGACGGGAATCATGAACACTGAAGCTTTCTTT. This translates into CASSLQPTGIMNTEAFF.